This record concerns one T cell receptor (beta chain) sequence. This clone was detected once. The antigen this receptor binds is unknown. It has no much larger one-base neighbor in the sample; base qualities were not kept. The entry originates in a study of OX40 agonist ivuxolimab in advanced cancers. Turning to the overall study: Ivuxolimab, which targeted the costimulatory receptor OX40 (CD134), was an agonistic, fully human IgG2 monoclonal antibody. In the dose-escalation cohort, 75% to 90% of patients were male, and the mean age was 60 years with a range of about 20 to 80. Prior anti-PD-1, anti-PD-L1 or anti-CTLA-4 therapy was permitted, and checkpoint inhibitors had been received by under 50% of dose-escalation patients. The paper reports the monotherapy dose-escalation portion (N = 52 patients) of the phase I ivuxolimab trial. Intravenous ivuxolimab was administered to patients every 2 weeks at six dose levels: 0.01, 0.1, 0.3, 1.5, 3 and 10 mg/kg. Peripheral TCRbeta sequencing aimed to test whether ivuxolimab altered TCR sequence diversity and caused clonal T-cell expansion. Of the roughly 52 dose-escalation patients, hepatocellular carcinoma was present in 19, melanoma in around 15, renal cell carcinoma in 9 and head and neck cancer in 9. Three dose-escalation patients achieved partial responses, one with hepatocellular carcinoma and two with cutaneous melanoma. Points the paper makes about the study in general: Low levels of normalized T-cell clonal expansion were also shown by some nonresponding patients. Clonal expansion of both CD4+ and CD8+ blood T cells was observed from baseline to week 6 at doses 0.1 to 3.0 mg/kg. In the 0.1-3.0 mg/kg groups, partial responders had among the lowest normalized peripheral clonal expansion, particularly in CD8+ T cells. After ivuxolimab, more expanded clones were found on average in CD8+ T cells than in CD4+ T cells. Antigen specificity was not determined for the clonally expanded peripheral T cells.

Patients with autoimmune disease history or receiving systemic immunosuppression were excluded from the trial. Peripheral blood for TCR sequencing was collected from all dose cohorts at baseline, on cycle 4 day 1, and on cycle 7 day 1. Samples came from an open-label, multicenter, first-in-human phase I dose-escalation trial of ivuxolimab. Adults with locally advanced or metastatic head and neck squamous cell, hepatocellular, melanoma or renal cell carcinoma were enrolled in the trial. Before TCR sequencing, CD4+ and CD8+ T cells were separately sorted from peripheral blood. To sequence the TCRbeta CDR3 region, genomic DNA was isolated from the sorted cells. The immunoSEQ Assay was used to sequence the TCRbeta CDR3 regions. TCRdb stores this immuneACCESS table with in-frame sequences only. Part of the clones is absent; in the studies checked, under half of the shortfall reflects unresolved V genes, and no reason is known for the rest. In all, the sample holds roughly 65,000 clones, and around 89% of those were seen once. Of the sample, under 12% is held by the ten largest clones.

Relative to germline, V is 6 bases shorter and J is 7 bases shorter, with 11 bases between their ends. From its cysteine to its phenylalanine, the CDR3 spans 12 amino acids. Only CDR3 DNA is held: 36 bases, read in frame from base 1. CDR1 MDHEN and CDR2 SYDVKM are derived from the germline V gene. The sequence derives from an adult with an advanced solid tumor such as melanoma, head and neck, liver or kidney cancer. The starting material was CD4+ or CD8+ T cells sorted from blood, obtained in a trial of the OX40 agonist ivuxolimab. The chain is made from TRBV28 and TRBJ2-3, with the D gene call left open. The nucleotides read TGTGCCAGCAGCCCCGGCCGGAATACGCAGTATTTT. This gives the protein CASSPGRNTQYF. Supplemented by the reference TRBV28 and TRBJ2-3 proteins around the CDR3, the complete variable domain is DVKVTQSSRYLVKRTGEKVFLECVQDMDHENMFWYRQDPGLGLRLIYFSYDVKMKEKGDIPEGYSVSREKKERFSLILESASTNQTSMYLCASSPGRNTQYFGPGTRLTVL.